The T cell receptor beta chain described here comes from a study of Ad26.COV2.S vaccination and SARS-CoV-2 variants. As for treatment: 15 to 20 received Ad26.COV2.S at low or high dose, single or two shots; roughly 5 received placebo; per-sample allocation not given. Sampling happened 63 days after the first vaccine or placebo injection. Sequencing was performed with immunoSEQ multiplex PCR; in TCRdb, only in-frame clones are kept and a portion is missing. The sample carries 410,000 or so clones, about nine tenths recorded once. This material consisted of peripheral blood, taken in a trial of Ad26.COV2.S vaccine versus placebo. This receptor was obtained from a person aged 18 to 65 who received the Ad26.COV2.S COVID-19 vaccine or a placebo.

CDR3 in amino acids: CASSVGPGGLSTDTQYF. The DNA for the CDR3 is TGTGCCAGCAGCGTAGGGCCCGGCGGGTTGAGCACAGATACGCAGTATTTT. J is TRBJ2-3 and V is TRBV9; TRBD2 is a possible D gene (5 bases). CDR1 and CDR2 from the germline V gene are SGDLS and YYNGEE. This CDR3 region has 17 residues. The ends were cut back, 0 bases at V and 0 bases at J, with 14 bases in the middle.